This note documents a single T cell receptor (beta chain) sequence. The antigen is not known. Clones were read by immunoSEQ multiplex PCR, and TCRdb kept only the in-frame ones, dropping some. The table shows about 22,000 clones, with about 96% occurring only once. This entry comes from a study of T cells in tuberculosis. Each clinical donor contributed on average around 100,000 T cells from unsorted cryopreserved PBMC. J gave up 0 bases and V 2 bases, and 5 bases lay outside the gene matches. The CDR3 consists of 18 residues. Per the germline V gene, CDR1 is MNHEY and CDR2 is SMNVEV (reference sequence). Study observations and caveats: Cases with active tuberculosis were adults, while controls were adolescents. GMM-specific TCRs were nearer to active tuberculosis alpha repertoires, suggesting expansion. Active tuberculosis patients had shorter CDR3-alpha; the beta difference was nonsignificant.

The sequence was obtained from a donor aged 10 to 29 with latent tuberculosis or without tuberculosis infection. Sequencing used PBMCs. The gene calls are TRBV27 and TRBJ2-2; 11 positions agree with TRBD1. The DNA for the CDR3 is TGTGCCAGCAGTTTAGACCTGGGACAGGGGGCGAACACCGGGGAGCTGTTTTTT. It is translated as CASSLDLGQGANTGELFF.